The text below deals with one TCR beta chain. Between the trimmed V and J ends, which lost 6 bases and 5 bases, there was a span of 8 bases. The CDR3 runs 11 residues. The germline V gene encodes CDR1 SNHLY and CDR2 FYNNEI. As originally analysed: Nucleated cell counts were estimated from reference gene primer amplification. This table comes from immunoSEQ multiplex PCR, and its TCRdb copy is limited to in-frame clones, with some not included. V, J and clone size are those of that table, while D and trimming were read from the DNA. The sample holds 35,000 to 50,000 clones, 70% to 90% seen once. This specimen belongs to a study of blood T cell repertoires in COVID-19. About the research overall: COVID-19 samples from acute and convalescent phases originated in the United States, Italy and Spain. PBMCs, B-cell-depleted T cells, or T cells were the source of the cDNA or gDNA that made up the material.

The rearrangement joins TRBV2 to TRBJ2-7; D remains unclear. This clonotype originated in a man in his sixties with active COVID-19. Sequencing was carried out using peripheral blood. The CDR3 reads CASRGYDEQYF. CDR3 coding DNA: TGTGCCAGCAGGGGCTATGACGAGCAGTACTTC.